The text below deals with one T cell receptor (beta chain). Its antigen is currently unknown. This sample is drawn from a study of early T cells in non-severe SARS-CoV-2 infection. Overall study context: Bulk RNA isolated from unsorted whole blood underwent sequencing; chains were not paired. Study-level points and caveats: Private and CD4 specificities were missed by VDJdb matching, which favored anti-spike CD8 responses.

Tagging with unique molecular identifiers was applied to individual cDNA molecules. TCRdb re-called the 5' RACE reads through MiXCR, storing one row per CDR3 protein. The sample gives approximately 42,000 distinct CDR3 sequences, less than 7% of which show up once; roughly 12% is in the top ten. Germline V gene sequence: CDR1 MNHEY, CDR2 SMNVEV (reference sequence). The CDR3 is made up of 13 amino acids. With 11 bases removed from V and 1 base from J, the gap between germline ends came to 11 bases. The sequence was obtained from an adult who was a healthcare worker with PCR-confirmed SARS-CoV-2 infection or an uninfected control (not recorded which). The chain couples TRBV27 to TRBJ2-2; the D gene is possibly TRBD1 (5 bases). Input material: whole blood. CDR3 sequence (DNA): TGTGCCCGTGGACATAAGAACACCGGGGAGCTGTTTTTT. It translates to CARGHKNTGELFF.